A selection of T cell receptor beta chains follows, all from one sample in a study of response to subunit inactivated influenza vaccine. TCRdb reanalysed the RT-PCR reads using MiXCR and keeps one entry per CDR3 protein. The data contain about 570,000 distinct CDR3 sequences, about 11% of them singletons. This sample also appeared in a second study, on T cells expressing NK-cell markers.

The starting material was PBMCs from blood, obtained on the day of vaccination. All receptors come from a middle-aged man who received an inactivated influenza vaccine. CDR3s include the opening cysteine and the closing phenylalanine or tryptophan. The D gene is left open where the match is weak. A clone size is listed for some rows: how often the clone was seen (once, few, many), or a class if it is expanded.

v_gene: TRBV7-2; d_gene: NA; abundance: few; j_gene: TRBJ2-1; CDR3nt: TGTGCCAGCAGCAAGATCCGGAACCATGTCTACAATGAGCAGTTCTTC; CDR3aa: CASSKIRNHVYNEQFF
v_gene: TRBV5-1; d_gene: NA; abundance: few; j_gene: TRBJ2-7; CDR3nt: TGCGCCAGCAGCTTGGGGCCCGAAACCTACGAGCAGTACTTC; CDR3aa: CASSLGPETYEQYF
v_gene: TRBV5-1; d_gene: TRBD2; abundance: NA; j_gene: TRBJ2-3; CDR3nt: TGCGCCAGCAGATGGGGACTAGCGGGGAGAAAGGAGGATACGCAGTATTTT; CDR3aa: CASRWGLAGRKEDTQYF
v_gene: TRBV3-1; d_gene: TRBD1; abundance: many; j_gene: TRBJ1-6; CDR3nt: TGTGCCAGCAGCCAGCAAGGGACAGAGAATTCACCCCTCCACTTT; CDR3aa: CASSQQGTENSPLHF
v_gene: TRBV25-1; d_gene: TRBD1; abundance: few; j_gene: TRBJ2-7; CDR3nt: TGTGCCAGCAGCGTCCGACAGGGAGAATCCTACGAGCAGTACTTC; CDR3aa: CASSVRQGESYEQYF
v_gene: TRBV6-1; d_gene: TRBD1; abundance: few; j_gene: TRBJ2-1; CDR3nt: TGTGCCAGCAGTCCTACGCCGGGACAGGGCATCCATGAGCAGTTCTTC; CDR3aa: CASSPTPGQGIHEQFF
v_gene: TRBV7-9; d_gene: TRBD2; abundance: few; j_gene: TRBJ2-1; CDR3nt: TGTGCCAGCAGCCTCCTTCTAGCGGGGAATGAGCAGTTCTTC; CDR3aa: CASSLLLAGNEQFF
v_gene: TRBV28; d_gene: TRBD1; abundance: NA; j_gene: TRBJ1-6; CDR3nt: TGTGCCAGCAGTTTATTGGACAGGAATAATTCACCCCTCCACTTT; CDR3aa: CASSLLDRNNSPLHF
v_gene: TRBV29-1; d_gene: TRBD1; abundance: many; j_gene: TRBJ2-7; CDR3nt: TGCAGCGTTGTTGGACAGGCATCCTACGAGCAGTACTTC; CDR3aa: CSVVGQASYEQYF
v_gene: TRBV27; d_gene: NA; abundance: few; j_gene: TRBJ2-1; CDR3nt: TGTGCCAGCAGTTTATCGAAAACTAGCTGGGGTGAGCAGTTCTTC; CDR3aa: CASSLSKTSWGEQFF
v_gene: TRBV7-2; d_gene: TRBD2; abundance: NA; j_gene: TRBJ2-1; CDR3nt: TGTGCCAGCAGCTTTATCAGCGGGACCAATGAGCAGTTCTTC; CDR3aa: CASSFISGTNEQFF
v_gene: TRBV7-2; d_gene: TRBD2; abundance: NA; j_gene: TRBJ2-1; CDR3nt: TGTGCCAGCAGCTCCAGCGGGAGGGCCCGTCGGGAGCAGTTCTTC; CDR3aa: CASSSSGRARREQFF
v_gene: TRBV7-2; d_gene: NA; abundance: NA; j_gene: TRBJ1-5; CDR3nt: TGTGCCAGCAGCTTAGGGGGCGTCCCTCAGCCCCAGCATTTT; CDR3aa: CASSLGGVPQPQHF
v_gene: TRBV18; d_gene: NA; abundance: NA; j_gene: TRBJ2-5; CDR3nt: TGTGCCAGCTCACCCACACCCCAACAAGAGACCCAGTACTTC; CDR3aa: CASSPTPQQETQYF
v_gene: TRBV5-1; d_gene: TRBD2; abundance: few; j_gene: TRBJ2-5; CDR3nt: TGCGCCAGCAGCGTAGTAGGACTAGCGGCAGAGACCCAGTACTTC; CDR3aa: CASSVVGLAAETQYF
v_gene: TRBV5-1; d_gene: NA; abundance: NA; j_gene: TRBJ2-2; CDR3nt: TGCGCCAGCAAAGGAGATATGAACACCGGGGAGCTGTTTTTT; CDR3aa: CASKGDMNTGELFF
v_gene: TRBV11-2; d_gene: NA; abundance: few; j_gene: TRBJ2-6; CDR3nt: TGTGCCAGCAGCCCCTCCTTATCGTCCTCTGGGGCCAACGTCCTGACTTTC; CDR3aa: CASSPSLSSSGANVLTF
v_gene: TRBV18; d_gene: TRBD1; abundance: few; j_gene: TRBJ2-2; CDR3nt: TGTGCCAGCTCACAATGGACAGGGACGGCCGGGGAGCTGTTTTTT; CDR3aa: CASSQWTGTAGELFF
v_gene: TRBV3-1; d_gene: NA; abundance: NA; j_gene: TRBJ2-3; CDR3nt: TGTGCCAGCAGCCGTACAGGGTTGAATGGAGCAGATACGCAGTATTTT; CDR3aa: CASSRTGLNGADTQYF
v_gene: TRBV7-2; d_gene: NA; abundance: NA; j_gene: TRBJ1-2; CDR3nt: TGTGCCAGCAGCTTAGGCGGTTCAGGGAGAGGAAATGGCTACACCTTC; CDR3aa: CASSLGGSGRGNGYTF
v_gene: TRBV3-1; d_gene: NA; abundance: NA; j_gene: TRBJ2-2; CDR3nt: TGTGCCAGCAGCACACAGGGTGCGAACACCGGGGAGCTGTTTTTT; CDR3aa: CASSTQGANTGELFF
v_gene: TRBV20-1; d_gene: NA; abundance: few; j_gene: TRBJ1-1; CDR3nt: TGCAGTGCTAGAGACCCCCGGGGGCCGGGCACTGAAGCTTTCTTT; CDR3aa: CSARDPRGPGTEAFF
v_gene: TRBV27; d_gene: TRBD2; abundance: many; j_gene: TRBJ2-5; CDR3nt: TGTGCCAGCAGTTTATTAGGAGCTAGCGGGAGCCAAGAGACCCAGTACTTC; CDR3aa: CASSLLGASGSQETQYF
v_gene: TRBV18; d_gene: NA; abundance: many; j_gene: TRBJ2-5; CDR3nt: TGTGCCAGCTCACCAAGGGCCAGTCAAGAGACCCAGTACTTC; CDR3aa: CASSPRASQETQYF
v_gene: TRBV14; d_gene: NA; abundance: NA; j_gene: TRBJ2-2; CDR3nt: TGTGCCAGCAGCCAAGATTACGGGGGAGCCTCCGGGGAGCTGTTTTTT; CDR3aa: CASSQDYGGASGELFF
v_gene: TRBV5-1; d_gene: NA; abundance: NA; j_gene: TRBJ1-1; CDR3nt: TGCGCCAGCAGTATCGGAATGGGCTCCACTGAAGCTTTCTTT; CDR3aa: CASSIGMGSTEAFF
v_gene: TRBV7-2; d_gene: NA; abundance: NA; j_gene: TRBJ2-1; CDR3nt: TGTGCCAGCAGCTTGCGGGATGCACCCTACAATGAGCAGTTCTTC; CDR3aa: CASSLRDAPYNEQFF
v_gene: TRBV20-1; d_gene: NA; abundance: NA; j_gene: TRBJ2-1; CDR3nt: TGCAGTGAAATGCGGCACCGGCGGGGAGACAATGAGCAGTTCTTC; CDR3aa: CSEMRHRRGDNEQFF
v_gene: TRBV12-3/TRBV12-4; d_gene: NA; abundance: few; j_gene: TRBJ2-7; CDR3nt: TGTGCCAGCAAGGCAGTTGGATACGAGCAGTACTTC; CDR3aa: CASKAVGYEQYF
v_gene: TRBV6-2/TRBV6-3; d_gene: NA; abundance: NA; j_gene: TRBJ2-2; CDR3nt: TGTGCCAGCAGTACTACCGGGCCCTACACCGGGGAGCTGTTTTTT; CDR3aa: CASSTTGPYTGELFF
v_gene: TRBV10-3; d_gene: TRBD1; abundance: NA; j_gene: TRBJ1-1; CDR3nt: TGTGCCTCCTCCGGGACAGGGGGTGAGAACACTGAAGCTTTCTTT; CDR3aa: CASSGTGGENTEAFF
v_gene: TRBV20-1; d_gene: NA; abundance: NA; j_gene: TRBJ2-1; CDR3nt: TGCAGTGCTAGAGAAAACAATGAGCAGTTCTTC; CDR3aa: CSARENNEQFF
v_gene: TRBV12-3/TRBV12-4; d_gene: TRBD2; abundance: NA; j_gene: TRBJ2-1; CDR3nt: TGTGCCAGCACCCTACTAGCGGGGGCGAGAAACTACAATGAGCAGTTCTTC; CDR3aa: CASTLLAGARNYNEQFF
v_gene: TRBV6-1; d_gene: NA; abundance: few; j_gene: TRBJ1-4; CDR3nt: TGTGCCACGAAGGGGCATACCAATGAAAAACTGTTTTTT; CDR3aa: CATKGHTNEKLFF
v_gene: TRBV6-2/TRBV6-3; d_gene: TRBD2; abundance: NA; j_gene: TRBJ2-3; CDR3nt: TGTGCCAGCAGTCACCTCCTAGCGGGAGTAACAGATACGCAGTATTTT; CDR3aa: CASSHLLAGVTDTQYF
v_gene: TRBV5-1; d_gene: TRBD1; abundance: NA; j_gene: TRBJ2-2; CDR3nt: TGCGCCAGCAGCTTGAGGCAGGGGACAGCGACCGGGGAGCTGTTTTTT; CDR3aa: CASSLRQGTATGELFF
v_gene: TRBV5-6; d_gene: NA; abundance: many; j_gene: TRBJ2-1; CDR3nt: TGTGCCAGCGGGGGGTTGTCCCGACACAATGAGCAGTTCTTC; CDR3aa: CASGGLSRHNEQFF
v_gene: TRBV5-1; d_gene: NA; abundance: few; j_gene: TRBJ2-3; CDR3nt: TGCGCCAGCAGCTTGGTCGGAGTCGGCACAGATACGCAGTATTTT; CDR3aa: CASSLVGVGTDTQYF
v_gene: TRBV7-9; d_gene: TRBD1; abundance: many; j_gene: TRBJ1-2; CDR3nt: TGTGCCAGCAGCGTAAGCGACAGGGAGTCTTACTATGGCTACACCTTC; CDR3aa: CASSVSDRESYYGYTF
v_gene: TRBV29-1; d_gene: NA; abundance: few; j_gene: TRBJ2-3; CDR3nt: TGCAGCGTCACCTCAGATACGCAGTATTTT; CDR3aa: CSVTSDTQYF